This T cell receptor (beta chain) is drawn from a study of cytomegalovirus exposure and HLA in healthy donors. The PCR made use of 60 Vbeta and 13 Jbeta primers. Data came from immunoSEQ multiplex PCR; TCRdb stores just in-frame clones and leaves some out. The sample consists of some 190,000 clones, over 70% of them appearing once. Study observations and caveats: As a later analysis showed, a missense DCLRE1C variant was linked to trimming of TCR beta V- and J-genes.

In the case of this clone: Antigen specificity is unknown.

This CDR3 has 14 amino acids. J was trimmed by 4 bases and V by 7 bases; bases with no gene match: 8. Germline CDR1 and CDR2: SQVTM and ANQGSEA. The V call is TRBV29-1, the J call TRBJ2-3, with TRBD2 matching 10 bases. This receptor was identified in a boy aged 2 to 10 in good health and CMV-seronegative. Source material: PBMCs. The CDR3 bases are TGCAGCGCCGCCCGTCTAGCGGGGGCAGATACGCAGTATTTT. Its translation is CSAARLAGADTQYF.